These T cell receptor beta chains were read from a single sample in a study of blood T cell repertoires in COVID-19. Using immunoSEQ multiplex PCR, the repertoire was profiled, and TCRdb retains in-frame clones only, with some absent. The sample has over 250,000 clones; 80% to 90% are singletons. The sequenced sample was peripheral blood. These TCRs come from an older woman with acute or convalescent COVID-19. CDR3s include the opening cysteine and the closing phenylalanine or tryptophan. The D gene is left open where the match is weak. Only part of the rows carry a size: once, few, many, or a class if the clone is expanded.

CDR3 DNA: TGTGCCAGCAGCCATGGACAGGGTGGACAGCCCCAGCATTTT
CDR3 protein: CASSHGQGGQPQHF
D gene: TRBD1
J gene: TRBJ1-5
V gene: TRBV3-1/TRBV3-2
clone size: -

CDR3 DNA: TGTGCCAGCAGCTTGGGGACAGCTGAAGCTTTCTTT
CDR3 protein: CASSLGTAEAFF
D gene: TRBD1
J gene: TRBJ1-1
V gene: TRBV11-3
clone size: -

CDR3 DNA: TGTGCCAGCAGCCAAGTGGCTGGGGAGACTGAAGCTTTCTTT
CDR3 protein: CASSQVAGETEAFF
D gene: -
J gene: TRBJ1-1
V gene: TRBV3-1/TRBV3-2
clone size: once

CDR3 DNA: TGTGCCAGCAGCCCAGGGGGGACAGGGGCCGTTGACTACACCTTC
CDR3 protein: CASSPGGTGAVDYTF
D gene: TRBD1
J gene: TRBJ1-2
V gene: TRBV7-9
clone size: -

CDR3 DNA: TGCAGTTCCGCGGACAGGGAGGAAGCTTTCTTT
CDR3 protein: CSSADREEAFF
D gene: TRBD1
J gene: TRBJ1-1
V gene: TRBV20-1
clone size: -

CDR3 DNA: TGTGCCAGCAGCTTAAATGCGGGTAATAGCGAGCAGTACTTC
CDR3 protein: CASSLNAGNSEQYF
D gene: -
J gene: TRBJ2-7
V gene: TRBV7-3
clone size: -

CDR3 DNA: TGTGCCAGCAGCTCCTCGGTGGGGCTTGTATCGGAAGCTTTCTTT
CDR3 protein: CASSSSVGLVSEAFF
D gene: -
J gene: TRBJ1-1
V gene: TRBV7-8
clone size: few

CDR3 DNA: TGTGCCAGCAGGCCCTTAGCGGGGGGGCCCGAGACCCAGTACTTC
CDR3 protein: CASRPLAGGPETQYF
D gene: TRBD2
J gene: TRBJ2-5
V gene: TRBV2
clone size: -

CDR3 DNA: TGTGCCAGCACTCCGGGACAGGCCTACGAGCAGTACTTC
CDR3 protein: CASTPGQAYEQYF
D gene: TRBD1
J gene: TRBJ2-7
V gene: TRBV28
clone size: -

CDR3 DNA: TGTGCCAGCAGCGTAGTAGGGGCCCCTGCGGACGAGCAGTACTTC
CDR3 protein: CASSVVGAPADEQYF
D gene: -
J gene: TRBJ2-7
V gene: TRBV9
clone size: once

CDR3 DNA: TGTGCCAGCAGCTTAGGACGGGGGTTCTACGAGCAGTACTTC
CDR3 protein: CASSLGRGFYEQYF
D gene: -
J gene: TRBJ2-7
V gene: TRBV13
clone size: -

CDR3 DNA: TGTGCCAGCAGTTGGGGGGGCACCGGGGAGCTGTTTTTT
CDR3 protein: CASSWGGTGELFF
D gene: TRBD2
J gene: TRBJ2-2
V gene: TRBV12-3/TRBV12-4
clone size: -

CDR3 DNA: TGTGCCAGCAGAATTACAGGGGGGGATGGCTACACCTTC
CDR3 protein: CASRITGGDGYTF
D gene: TRBD1
J gene: TRBJ1-2
V gene: TRBV25-1
clone size: few

CDR3 DNA: TGTGCCAGCTCACGGCAAGGGGGCGGGACACTTAACTATGGCTACACCTTC
CDR3 protein: CASSRQGGGTLNYGYTF
D gene: TRBD1
J gene: TRBJ1-2
V gene: TRBV18
clone size: -

CDR3 DNA: TGTGCCAGCTCACCGCGGGGTTTGGAAAAACTGTTTTTT
CDR3 protein: CASSPRGLEKLFF
D gene: -
J gene: TRBJ1-4
V gene: TRBV18
clone size: -

CDR3 DNA: TGCGCCAGCAGCTACGATAGCGGGGGAGGTCCAGATACGCAGTATTTT
CDR3 protein: CASSYDSGGGPDTQYF
D gene: TRBD2
J gene: TRBJ2-3
V gene: TRBV5-1
clone size: once

CDR3 DNA: TGTGCCAGCAGCTTATCACCCAGGGCTGGCTATGGCTACACCTTC
CDR3 protein: CASSLSPRAGYGYTF
D gene: -
J gene: TRBJ1-2
V gene: TRBV7-9
clone size: once

CDR3 DNA: TGTGCCATCAGAGAGGCCGTAAGTGGGACAGGGTCCGATACGCAGTATTTT
CDR3 protein: CAIREAVSGTGSDTQYF
D gene: TRBD1
J gene: TRBJ2-3
V gene: TRBV10-3
clone size: -

CDR3 DNA: TGTGCCACCAGTGATTCGGGGGTCGGGCACGGGGAGCTGTTTTTT
CDR3 protein: CATSDSGVGHGELFF
D gene: -
J gene: TRBJ2-2
V gene: TRBV24-1
clone size: -

CDR3 DNA: TGTGCCTGGACCACAGGACCGCTGAACACTGAAGCTTTCTTT
CDR3 protein: CAWTTGPLNTEAFF
D gene: -
J gene: TRBJ1-1
V gene: TRBV30
clone size: -

CDR3 DNA: TGTGCCACCAGTGGGGGCGGAAAGGATACGCAGTATTTT
CDR3 protein: CATSGGGKDTQYF
D gene: -
J gene: TRBJ2-3
V gene: TRBV24-1
clone size: -

CDR3 DNA: TGTGCCAGCAGGAGGGTCTCCGGTGGAAACACCATATATTTT
CDR3 protein: CASRRVSGGNTIYF
D gene: -
J gene: TRBJ1-3
V gene: TRBV11-2
clone size: once

CDR3 DNA: TGTGCCATCAGTGAGGGACTAGCAACCGGGGAGCTGTTTTTT
CDR3 protein: CAISEGLATGELFF
D gene: TRBD2
J gene: TRBJ2-2
V gene: TRBV10-3
clone size: once

CDR3 DNA: TGTGCCAGCTCACGGGCGGGGGGGCGTGAGCAGTACTTC
CDR3 protein: CASSRAGGREQYF
D gene: TRBD2
J gene: TRBJ2-7
V gene: TRBV18
clone size: -

CDR3 DNA: TGTGCCAGCAGCCCCCCGAGGGGACAGTTCAATGAGCAGTTCTTC
CDR3 protein: CASSPPRGQFNEQFF
D gene: TRBD1
J gene: TRBJ2-1
V gene: TRBV3-1/TRBV3-2
clone size: -

CDR3 DNA: TGCGCCAGCAGTCCTGACGGGGGTTTGGAGACCCAGTACTTC
CDR3 protein: CASSPDGGLETQYF
D gene: -
J gene: TRBJ2-5
V gene: TRBV4-1
clone size: -

CDR3 DNA: TGTGCCAGCAGTTTGGGAGCGAACACTGAAGCTTTCTTT
CDR3 protein: CASSLGANTEAFF
D gene: -
J gene: TRBJ1-1
V gene: TRBV28
clone size: -

CDR3 DNA: TGTGCCAGCAGCCTGACTAGCTCCCACGAGCAGTACTTC
CDR3 protein: CASSLTSSHEQYF
D gene: TRBD2
J gene: TRBJ2-7
V gene: TRBV5-5
clone size: few

CDR3 DNA: TGCGCCAGCAGCTTTGTGTACCGGAGCTCCTATAATTCACCCCTCCACTTT
CDR3 protein: CASSFVYRSSYNSPLHF
D gene: -
J gene: TRBJ1-6
V gene: TRBV5-1
clone size: few

CDR3 DNA: TGTGCCAGCAGCTTATTGGGTACTAGCGGAGCCACAGATACGCAGTATTTT
CDR3 protein: CASSLLGTSGATDTQYF
D gene: TRBD2
J gene: TRBJ2-3
V gene: TRBV7-2
clone size: -

CDR3 DNA: TGCGCCAGCAGCGGAGCCGGGACAGGGGGCGTATACGAGCAGTACTTC
CDR3 protein: CASSGAGTGGVYEQYF
D gene: TRBD1
J gene: TRBJ2-7
V gene: TRBV5-1
clone size: few

CDR3 DNA: TGTGCTAGTGGTTTCGGGGTAACCGGGGAGCTGTTTTTT
CDR3 protein: CASGFGVTGELFF
D gene: -
J gene: TRBJ2-2
V gene: TRBV12-5
clone size: -

CDR3 DNA: TGTGCCAGCTCTAACCGGGACATGCTCAGCTTC
CDR3 protein: CASSNRDMLSF
D gene: -
J gene: TRBJ2-7
V gene: TRBV2
clone size: -

CDR3 DNA: TGCGCCAGCAGCCATGGACAGGGAGCCTACGAGCAGTACTTC
CDR3 protein: CASSHGQGAYEQYF
D gene: TRBD1
J gene: TRBJ2-7
V gene: TRBV5-1
clone size: few

CDR3 DNA: TGTGCCAGCAGTGACTCCCGGACTAGCGGGGGACGGGAGCTGTTTTTT
CDR3 protein: CASSDSRTSGGRELFF
D gene: TRBD2
J gene: TRBJ2-2
V gene: TRBV25-1
clone size: few

CDR3 DNA: TGTGCCAGCAGATTAGGGCGAACCGGGGAGCTGTTTTTT
CDR3 protein: CASRLGRTGELFF
D gene: -
J gene: TRBJ2-2
V gene: TRBV27
clone size: once

CDR3 DNA: TGTGCCAGCAGTCCCCGGACGAGGAGGACGCAGCCCCAGCATTTT
CDR3 protein: CASSPRTRRTQPQHF
D gene: -
J gene: TRBJ1-5
V gene: TRBV27
clone size: -

CDR3 DNA: TGTGCCAGCAGTTCGACTAGTCGGCAAGAGACCCAGTACTTC
CDR3 protein: CASSSTSRQETQYF
D gene: -
J gene: TRBJ2-5
V gene: TRBV6-5
clone size: once

CDR3 DNA: TGTGCCAGCAGTATTACAGGGTTTGGGAATCAGCCCCAGCATTTT
CDR3 protein: CASSITGFGNQPQHF
D gene: -
J gene: TRBJ1-5
V gene: TRBV6-5
clone size: -

CDR3 DNA: TGTGCCAGCAGCCAAGCTCCCAAAGGGGACAAAAATAGCAATCAGCCCCAGCATTTT
CDR3 protein: CASSQAPKGDKNSNQPQHF
D gene: -
J gene: TRBJ1-5
V gene: TRBV21-1
clone size: -

CDR3 DNA: TGTGCCAGCAGCTCCTACACAGGGAGTCGCTATGGCTACACCTTC
CDR3 protein: CASSSYTGSRYGYTF
D gene: -
J gene: TRBJ1-2
V gene: TRBV7-2
clone size: -

CDR3 DNA: TGTGCCAGCAGCCCATCTACGGAGGGGATCCAGTACTTC
CDR3 protein: CASSPSTEGIQYF
D gene: -
J gene: TRBJ2-5
V gene: TRBV11-3
clone size: few

CDR3 DNA: TGTGCCAGCAGCTTCATGAGCGGCTACACCTTC
CDR3 protein: CASSFMSGYTF
D gene: -
J gene: TRBJ1-2
V gene: TRBV5-6
clone size: once

CDR3 DNA: TGTGCCTGGGAACTCGGTGGGGGGAACACCATATATTTT
CDR3 protein: CAWELGGGNTIYF
D gene: -
J gene: TRBJ1-3
V gene: TRBV30
clone size: -

CDR3 DNA: TGTGCCAGCAGCCCCGACACCAATAATTCACCCCTCCACTTT
CDR3 protein: CASSPDTNNSPLHF
D gene: -
J gene: TRBJ1-6
V gene: TRBV6-6
clone size: -

CDR3 DNA: TGCAGCGTTGATGGTAGCGGCTACACCTTC
CDR3 protein: CSVDGSGYTF
D gene: -
J gene: TRBJ1-2
V gene: TRBV29-1
clone size: -

CDR3 DNA: TGTGCCAGCAACGCGGGACTAGTGGCAGATACGCAGTATTTT
CDR3 protein: CASNAGLVADTQYF
D gene: TRBD2
J gene: TRBJ2-3
V gene: TRBV6-5
clone size: -

CDR3 DNA: TGTGCCAGCAGACGCCCTAGCATACAATCCTACGAGCAGTACTTC
CDR3 protein: CASRRPSIQSYEQYF
D gene: -
J gene: TRBJ2-7
V gene: TRBV6-6
clone size: -

CDR3 DNA: TGTGCCAGCAGCCCGAACCCGGGACAGGGGGCCTATGGCTACACCTTC
CDR3 protein: CASSPNPGQGAYGYTF
D gene: TRBD1
J gene: TRBJ1-2
V gene: TRBV5-6
clone size: -

CDR3 DNA: TGTGCCAGCAGCTTAGCTCGGGGGGGGTCAGCCGAGCAGTACTTC
CDR3 protein: CASSLARGGSAEQYF
D gene: TRBD2
J gene: TRBJ2-7
V gene: TRBV7-6
clone size: -

CDR3 DNA: TGTGCCAGTACTTTGCGGACTAGCGGGGGGTACGAGCAGTACTTC
CDR3 protein: CASTLRTSGGYEQYF
D gene: TRBD2
J gene: TRBJ2-7
V gene: TRBV19
clone size: -

CDR3 DNA: TGCGCCAGCAGCAAGGACTACTACAATGAGCAGTTCTTC
CDR3 protein: CASSKDYYNEQFF
D gene: -
J gene: TRBJ2-1
V gene: TRBV5-1
clone size: -

CDR3 DNA: TGTGCCAGCACCACTCAGGGGTGGCATGGCTACACCTTC
CDR3 protein: CASTTQGWHGYTF
D gene: -
J gene: TRBJ1-2
V gene: TRBV2
clone size: -